These 22 T cell receptor beta chains were all obtained from the same sample, sequenced in a study of blood T cell repertoires in COVID-19 (dated by TCRdb to the early 2020s). Preparation of the library involved the immunoSEQ multiplex PCR assay. TCRdb retrieved this table from immuneACCESS and kept in-frame rearrangements only. Not all clones are present; in checked studies, unresolved V genes account for under half, and no reason is known for the remainder. Here the sample has around 230,000 clones; 81% occur a single time. The top ten hold 7.9% of the sample. The source material was peripheral blood. Receptor source: a woman older than 75 with acute or convalescent COVID-19.

J is TRBJ2-3 and V is TRBV29-1; TRBD1 matches 8 bases. Germline V gives CDR1 SQVTM, CDR2 ANQGSEA. Germline trimming cut 4 bases from V and 6 bases from J; bases unmatched to any gene: 6. The CDR3 sequence is 13 residues long. Written as DNA, the CDR3 is TGCAGCGTTGCGCTACAGGGGGTGGATACGCAGTATTTT. As protein: CSVALQGVDTQYF.

The gene calls are TRBV2 and TRBJ1-1; the D gene is possibly TRBD1 (6 bases). V was clipped by 5 bases and J by 0 bases, with 13 bases between them. Germline V gene lookup returns CDR1 SNHLY and CDR2 FYNNEI. The CDR3 totals 15 residues. The CDR3 spells CASSLLPGVNTEAFF. The DNA of the CDR3 is TGTGCCAGCAGTCTCCTTCCAGGGGTGAACACTGAAGCTTTCTTT.

The rearrangement links TRBV3-1 (or the pseudogene TRBV3-2) to TRBJ1-2; D is possibly TRBD1 (6 bases). The V gene lost 1 base and the J gene lost 3 bases, with 9 bases spanning the gap. There are 14 residues in the CDR3. Looked up from germline, CDR1 is LGHDT and CDR2 is YNNKEL (reference sequence). DNA for the CDR3: TGTGCCAGCAGCCAAGGCCCAGGGGACTATGGCTACACCTTC. It yields the protein CASSQGPGDYGYTF.

This clone appeared a single time. The chain uses TRBV5-6 and TRBJ2-7; TRBD2 might be the D (6 bases). Germline CDR1 and CDR2: SGHDT and YYEEEE. CDR3 length: 14 residues. Trimming cost V 3 bases and J 2 bases, with 12 bases left between them. The CDR3 region is CASSYLLAAYEQYF. CDR3 nucleotides: TGTGCCAGCAGCTATCTCTTAGCGGCCTACGAGCAGTACTTC.

The chain is built from TRBV5-8 and TRBJ2-3, with D possibly matching TRBD2 (6 bases). Germline lookup yields CDR1 SGHTS and CDR2 YDEGEE. The length of the CDR3 is 15 residues. Between the trimmed V and J ends, which lost 0 bases and 0 bases, there was a span of 8 bases. The CDR3 loop is CASSLGLASTDTQYF. The CDR3 nucleotides are TGTGCCAGCAGCTTGGGGCTAGCGAGCACAGATACGCAGTATTTT.

The sample holds a few counts of this clone. The chain couples TRBV5-1 to TRBJ2-5; 12 positions agree with TRBD2. This CDR3 contains 14 residues. CDR1 and CDR2 from the germline V gene are SGHRS and YFSETQ. J lost 5 bases, V lost 4 bases, and 3 bases had no gene match. The CDR3 DNA reads as TGCGCCAGCAGCCCCGGGACTAGCGGGGAGACCCAGTACTTC. Protein sequence: CASSPGTSGETQYF.

The rearrangement joins TRBV7-8 to TRBJ2-2, with D possibly being TRBD1 (5 bases). The length of the CDR3 is 15 residues. The germline gives CDR1 SGHVS, CDR2 FQNEAQ. The V end was cut by 10 bases, the J end by 0 bases, with 15 bases between. DNA of the CDR3: TGTGCCACAACTCAGGGCACGCCGAACACCGGGGAGCTGTTTTTT. Protein sequence: CATTQGTPNTGELFF.

V and J are TRBV5-1 and TRBJ2-1; 7 nucleotides line up with TRBD2. The J segment lost 2 bases and the V segment lost 5 bases, leaving 7 bases of the junction unmatched. The CDR3 sequence is 15 residues long. The germline gives CDR1 SGHRS, CDR2 YFSETQ. Here the CDR3 DNA reads TGCGCCAGCAGACAAGGACTAGGACCCTACAATGAGCAGTTCTTC. Residues: CASRQGLGPYNEQFF.

The J gene is TRBJ1-2, the V gene TRBV3-1 (or the pseudogene TRBV3-2); 9 bases align to TRBD1. CDR1 and CDR2 from the germline V gene are LGHDT and YNNKEL (reference sequence). This CDR3 spans 13 amino acids. The junction had 6 bases not matched to a gene; V was cut back by 5 bases and J by 8 bases. The CDR3 nucleotides read TGTGCCAGCAGCTCCCGGACAGGGGACGGCTACACCTTC. It specifies CASSSRTGDGYTF.

This clone was counted between two and nine times. V usage is TRBV30 and J usage is TRBJ1-3; D is ambiguous. This CDR3 comprises 14 residues. Germline V gene data show CDR1 as GTSNPN and CDR2 as SVGIG (reference sequence). With 2 bases removed from V and 0 bases from J, the gap between germline ends came to 8 bases. CDR3 region: CAWSSGPSGNTIYF. The DNA for the CDR3 is TGTGCCTGGAGTTCAGGTCCCTCTGGAAACACCATATATTTT.

The CDR3 loop reads CASGTGWGYSNQPQHF. The CDR3 bases are TGTGCCTCCGGGACAGGGTGGGGATATAGCAATCAGCCCCAGCATTTT. J is TRBJ1-5 and V is TRBV19; 9 bases are shared with TRBD1. V lost 11 bases to trimming and J lost 0 bases; unmatched junction nucleotides: 11. Germline loops: CDR1 LNHDA, CDR2 SQIVND (reference sequence). The CDR3 has 16 residues.

The chain links TRBV6-5 to TRBJ2-7; tentative D call: TRBD1 (6 bases). CDR3 length: 13 residues. Trimming took off 4 bases at V and 5 bases at J, with 12 bases between the two ends. Germline CDR1 is MNHEY and CDR2 is SVGAGI. The CDR3 region is CASSSQGDHEQYF. CDR3 nucleotides: TGTGCCAGCAGTTCACAGGGAGATCACGAGCAGTACTTC.

This chain joins TRBV12-3 or TRBV12-4 and TRBJ1-1; TRBD1 is a possible D gene (6 bases). This CDR3 has 11 amino acids. Deletions cut 7 bases from V and 11 bases from J, with 14 bases between. The CDR3: CASIRQVGAFF. DNA for the CDR3: TGTGCCAGCATCCGACAGGTCGGGGCTTTCTTT.

The genes are TRBV5-1 and TRBJ1-3, with D hard to call. The CDR3 loop spans 15 amino acids. Looked up from germline, CDR1 is SGHRS and CDR2 is YFSETQ. V gave up 0 bases and J gave up 2 bases, with 9 bases separating them. CDR3: CASSLDGMTGNTIYF. The CDR3 nucleotides read TGCGCCAGCAGCTTGGACGGGATGACTGGAAACACCATATATTTT.

The chain uses TRBV3-1 (or the pseudogene TRBV3-2) and TRBJ1-2, with TRBD1 matching 9 bases. Per the germline V gene, CDR1 is LGHDT and CDR2 is YNNKEL (reference sequence). This CDR3 has 14 amino acids. J gave up 7 bases and V 5 bases, and 8 bases lay outside the gene matches. The CDR3, as DNA: TGTGCCAGCAGCGTCGGGACAGGGAATGGTGGCTACACCTTC. This sequence encodes CASSVGTGNGGYTF.

The chain couples TRBV19 to TRBJ2-5; 8 positions match TRBD1. This CDR3 contains 13 residues. V shed 4 bases and J 8 bases; nucleotides not matched to a gene: 6. Germline-derived CDR1 and CDR2 are LNHDA and SQIVND (reference sequence). The CDR3 region is CASSTGQASTQYF. The DNA of the CDR3 is TGTGCCAGTAGTACGGGACAGGCGAGCACCCAGTACTTC.

V is TRBV11-2 and J is TRBJ1-3, with 8 bases fitting TRBD1. The CDR3 has 15 amino acids. Trimming took 5 bases from V and 4 from J; bases not matched to a gene: 7. From germline, CDR1 is SGHAT and CDR2 FQNNGV. The CDR3 nucleotides are TGTGCCAGCAGCCTAGGGGACAGGATAGGAAACACCATATATTTT. Residues: CASSLGDRIGNTIYF.

The gene calls are TRBV7-2 and TRBJ2-1; TRBD2 agrees at 9 bases. The CDR3 sequence is 15 residues long. Unmatched junction bases numbered 5, after V lost 1 base and J lost 7 bases. Germline CDR1 SGHTA, CDR2 FQGNSA. CDR3 coding DNA: TGTGCCAGCAGCTTAGAGGGACTAGCTGCTAATGAGCAGTTCTTC. This translates into CASSLEGLAANEQFF.

V and J are TRBV25-1 and TRBJ2-1; D is uncertain. The CDR3 is 15 amino acids. The V end lost 3 bases, the J end lost 3 bases, and 12 bases lay between the germline ends. Germline loops: CDR1 MGHDK, CDR2 SYGVNS. The DNA for the CDR3 is TGTGCCAGCAGTGAGAGCCTCGCCCTCTACAATGAGCAGTTCTTC. Translating it yields CASSESLALYNEQFF.

V and J are TRBV19 and TRBJ1-4; tentatively, D is TRBD1 (6 bases). V was clipped by 3 bases and J by 7 bases, with 18 bases between them. The CDR3 spans 16 residues. CDR1 and CDR2 from the germline V gene are LNHDA and SQIVND (reference sequence). In nucleotides, the CDR3 is TGTGCCAGTAGTATTGGGTCAGGGGCTCCAGGTGAAAAACTGTTTTTT. Translating gives CASSIGSGAPGEKLFF.

The chain employs TRBV6-2 or TRBV6-3 and TRBJ2-1; D gene uncertain. Germline V CDR1 and CDR2: MNHEY, SVGEGT. With 0 bases removed from V and 3 bases from J, the gap between germline ends came to 21 bases. This CDR3 is 19 amino acids long. CDR3: CASSYSNLQAAINYNEQFF. The CDR3 coding sequence is TGTGCCAGCAGTTACTCAAACCTTCAGGCAGCCATCAACTACAATGAGCAGTTCTTC.

This rearrangement joins TRBV6-5 to TRBJ2-7; 7 nucleotides match TRBD2. The CDR3 has 13 amino acids. In germline, CDR1 is MNHEY, CDR2 SVGAGI. The V and J ends lost 10 bases and 2 bases, in that order; junction bases with no gene match: 8. The CDR3 region is CATQPSGTYEQYF. The DNA for the CDR3 is TGTGCCACGCAACCTAGCGGAACCTACGAGCAGTACTTC.